The T cell receptor (beta chain) under discussion was sequenced for a study of T cell responses to AZD1222 COVID-19 vaccine (dated by TCRdb to 2020 to 2022). In the study overall: Because spike-specific TCR depth and breadth did not differ between the two schedules, AZD1222 recipients who got a second dose at roughly 4 weeks were pooled with those who got a second dose at roughly 12 weeks. A total of 230 to 250 trial participants underwent TCR sequencing, of whom around 210 had received two doses of AZD1222 and around 25 had received two doses of the MenACWY control vaccine. Trial participants were enrolled by age into subgroups of 18-55, 56-69 and 70-plus years, and 148, 28 and 57 TCR-sequenced participants, respectively, were included in these subgroups.

The CDR3 regions of human TCRbeta chains were analyzed by immunosequencing. As for how the authors treated the data: Repertoire TCRs were matched against a reference library of SARS-CoV-2-specific TCRs generated with the MIRA antigen-specificity platform. Breadth meant the fraction of unique TCRs that were SARS-CoV-2-associated, whereas depth meant the fraction of total T cells that were SARS-CoV-2-associated. Each spike-specific TCR was assigned to its reactive spike region and to a CD4 or CD8 class using the MIRA data. Log10-transformed breadth and depth values were compared by one-way ANOVA with Sidak's multiple comparisons tests. The immuneACCESS repertoire file appears here via TCRdb, limited to in-frame rearrangements. These files lack a portion of the clones; in checked studies, under half of the deficit traces to unresolved V genes, and the cause of the others is not known. V, J and clone size are those of that table, while D and trimming were read from the DNA. A total of 90,000 to 150,000 clones appear in this sample, approximately 90% of them only once. 9% to 15% of the sample lies in the top ten.

The time point tag for this specimen amounts to: baseline before first vaccination. Vaccinee samples came from UK trials COV001 and COV002, including a single-blind randomized controlled phase 2/3 trial of AZD1222 (ChAdOx1 nCoV-19) in healthy adults. Trial participant PBMC samples were collected at day 0 and day 28 after the second dose for TCRbeta chain sequencing. The CDR3 holds 10 amino acids from the cysteine to the phenylalanine. Here the CDR3 DNA is all that survives: 30 bases in frame from base 1. A distance of 3 bases separates the germline ends of V and J, which lose 2 bases and 8 bases respectively. From a lookup of the germline V gene, CDR1 and CDR2 are SGDLS and YYNGEE. Summary of the overall study and its limitations: Because no samples from the day 14 peak response were available, repertoires could be characterized only after the peak T cell response. Only six AZD1222 recipients were SARS-CoV-2 seropositive at baseline, limiting conclusions about previously exposed vaccinees. The 56-69-year group was small, and its depth increase did not reach significance, likely because of low power. After two AZD1222 doses, spike-specific TCR breadth and depth were significantly higher than at day 0 and than in MenACWY recipients. Most participants were white British and females outnumbered males, and the authors suggested that clonal diversity may have been underestimated. Epitopes outside the regions mutated in the B.1.351 and B.1.1.7 variants were reportedly recognized by nearly half of the unique spike-specific TCRs. CD4 TCRs associated with the vaccine covered the entire spike protein, and the dominant responses were in regions 160-218 and 743-854.

This clone was counted once. Its antigen is still unknown. Nothing much larger sits one base from this clone, and base qualities are not available. Sequencing was performed on peripheral blood, taken on day 0 of AZD1222 vaccination. This sequence originates from an adult in good health. The V and J genes are TRBV9 and TRBJ2-3; a confident D gene designation cannot be given. The CDR3 amino acid sequence is: CASSVITQYF. The nucleotide sequence reads as follows: TGTGCCAGCAGCGTGATTACGCAGTATTTT. The full variable domain, completed from the reference TRBV9 and TRBJ2-3 proteins outside the CDR3, reads DSGVTQTPKHLITATGQRVTLRCSPRSGDLSVYWYQQSLDQGLQFLIQYYNGEERAKGNILERFSAQQFPDLHSELNLSSLELGDSALYFCASSVITQYFGPGTRLTVL.